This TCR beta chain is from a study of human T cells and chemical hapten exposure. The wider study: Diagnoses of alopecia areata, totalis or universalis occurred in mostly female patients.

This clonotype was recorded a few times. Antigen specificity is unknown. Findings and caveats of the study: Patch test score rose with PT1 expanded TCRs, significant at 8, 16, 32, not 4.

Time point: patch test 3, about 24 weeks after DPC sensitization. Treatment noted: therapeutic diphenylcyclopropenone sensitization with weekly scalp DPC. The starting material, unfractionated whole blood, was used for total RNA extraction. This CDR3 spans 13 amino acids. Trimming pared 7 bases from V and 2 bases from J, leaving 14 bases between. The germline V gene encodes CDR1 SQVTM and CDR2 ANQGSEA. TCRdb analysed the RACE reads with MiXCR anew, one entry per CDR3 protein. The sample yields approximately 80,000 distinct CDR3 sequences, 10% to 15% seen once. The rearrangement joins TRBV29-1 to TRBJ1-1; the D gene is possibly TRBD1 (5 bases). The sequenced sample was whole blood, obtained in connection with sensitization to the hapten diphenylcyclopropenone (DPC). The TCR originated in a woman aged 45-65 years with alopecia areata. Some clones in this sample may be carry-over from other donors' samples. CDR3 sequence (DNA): TGCAGCGGTTCATTGGGACTCAACACTGAAGCTTTCTTT. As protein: CSGSLGLNTEAFF.